Below, 14 T cell receptor beta chains from the same sample are listed, as sequenced in a study of cytomegalovirus exposure and HLA in healthy donors. The study ran its PCR with 60 Vbeta and 13 Jbeta primers. Method: immunoSEQ multiplex PCR; TCRdb's copy keeps in-frame clones and lacks some. The sample is made up of about 150,000 clones, and the top ten hold roughly 2% of it. Sequencing was carried out using PBMCs. Receptor source: a man under 40 in good health and CMV-seronegative.

This chain uses TRBV2 with TRBJ2-3; TRBD2 agrees at 9 bases. This CDR3 is 14 amino acids long. Germline CDR1 reads SNHLY; CDR2 reads FYNNEI. The V and J ends lost 4 bases and 5 bases, in that order; junction bases with no gene match: 4. CDR3 nucleotide sequence: TGTGCCAGCAGTGGCCTAGCGGGATTAGATACGCAGTATTTT. This encodes CASSGLAGLDTQYF.

This chain uses TRBV4-3 with TRBJ1-4, with D tentatively TRBD1 (6 bases). Germline values: CDR1 LGHNA, CDR2 YSLEER. Trimming took 2 bases from V and 8 from J, leaving 18 bases between them. The CDR3 is made up of 16 amino acids. CDR3 nucleotide sequence: TGCGCCAGCAGCCAAAGTTGGATGGGGGCTTCGGAAAAACTGTTTTTT. This translates into CASSQSWMGASEKLFF.

V usage is TRBV4-1 and J usage is TRBJ2-3; D is perhaps TRBD2 (5 bases). The CDR3 has 16 residues. CDR1 and CDR2 (germline): MGHRA, YSYEKL. The V end was cut by 4 bases, the J end by 4 bases, with 18 bases between. CDR3 residues: CASSPQQRAPPDTQYF. The CDR3, as DNA: TGCGCCAGCAGCCCCCAGCAGAGGGCGCCCCCAGATACGCAGTATTTT.

J is TRBJ2-7 and V is TRBV7-3, with D tentatively TRBD2 (6 bases). The CDR3 has 15 amino acids. The germline gives CDR1 SGHTA, CDR2 FQGTGA. Trimming removed 2 bases at V and 0 bases at J, with 11 bases between. CDR3 region: CASSLGLTSSYEQYF. CDR3 bases: TGTGCCAGCAGCTTAGGTCTGACTAGCTCCTACGAGCAGTACTTC.

The chain carries TRBV4-1 and TRBJ2-3, with a possible D match to TRBD2 (6 bases). The ends were cut back, 2 bases at V and 6 bases at J, with 15 bases in the middle. The CDR3 consists of 15 residues. In germline, CDR1 is MGHRA, CDR2 YSYEKL. In DNA, the CDR3 is TGCGCCAGCAGCCAACCGAACGGGAGCCCCGATACGCAGTATTTT. Its translation is CASSQPNGSPDTQYF.

The V gene is TRBV10-2, the J gene TRBJ2-3, with D perhaps matching TRBD1 (6 bases). The CDR3 is 14 amino acids. V lost 7 bases, J lost 2 bases, and 13 bases lay in between. Germline-derived CDR1 and CDR2 are WSHSY and SAAADI. The CDR3 region has the DNA TGCGCCAGCACATGGACAGTGGACACAGATACGCAGTATTTT. Amino acid sequence: CASTWTVDTDTQYF.

The chain has TRBV7-8 and TRBJ2-1, with 9 nucleotides matching TRBD1. V lost 6 bases to trimming and J lost 9 bases; unmatched junction nucleotides: 12. The CDR3 covers 15 residues. Germline loops: CDR1 SGHVS, CDR2 FQNEAQ. The CDR3 loop is CASRQKVDRGGEQFF. CDR3 DNA sequence: TGTGCCAGCAGACAGAAGGTGGACAGGGGCGGTGAGCAGTTCTTC.

The chain combines TRBV11-2 with TRBJ2-7; D uncertain. Trimming pared 1 base from V and 10 bases from J, leaving 17 bases between. The CDR3 is made up of 14 amino acids. Germline V gene sequence: CDR1 SGHAT, CDR2 FQNNGV. CDR3 nucleotide sequence: TGTGCCAGCAGCTTAGCGGATACCGGGTCTCCCCAGTACTTC. Protein product: CASSLADTGSPQYF.

The chain recombines TRBV5-4 with TRBJ2-4; D uncertain. V was trimmed by 3 bases and J by 0 bases, leaving 13 bases between them. This CDR3 has 16 amino acids. CDR1 is SGHNT and CDR2 is YYREEE in the germline V gene (reference sequence). CDR3 nucleotide sequence: TGTGCCAGCAGCTCCCCCCTCCTTCTAGCCAAAAACATTCAGTACTTC. It yields the protein CASSSPLLLAKNIQYF.

The V gene is TRBV18, the J gene TRBJ2-7, with 7 positions matching TRBD2. V lost 6 bases and J lost 4; bases outside the gene matches: 6. CDR1 and CDR2 from the germline V gene are KGHSH and LQKENI. The length of the CDR3 is 13 residues. The CDR3 nucleotides read TGTGCCAGCTCGGGGGGGAGCCAGTACGAGCAGTACTTC. It specifies CASSGGSQYEQYF.

The J gene is TRBJ1-1, the V gene TRBV27, with 8 bases fitting TRBD1. V lost 6 bases to trimming and J lost 13 bases; unmatched junction nucleotides: 10. Germline V gene data show CDR1 as MNHEY and CDR2 as SMNVEV (reference sequence). There are 12 residues in the CDR3. The CDR3 region is CASRTGGQVVFF. In nucleotides, the CDR3 is TGTGCCAGCAGAACAGGGGGGCAGGTAGTTTTCTTT.

The chain links TRBV5-1 to TRBJ2-3, with 7 bases aligning to TRBD2. Trimming at V came to 4 bases and at J to 3 bases, leaving 11 bases not matched to a gene. The CDR3 runs 16 residues. Germline V gene data show CDR1 as SGHRS and CDR2 as YFSETQ. CDR3 coding DNA: TGCGCCAGCAGCCTAGGGGCGGGAGTTGTAACAGATACGCAGTATTTT. Amino acid sequence: CASSLGAGVVTDTQYF.

V gene TRBV10-2 combines with J gene TRBJ2-7; 10 positions match TRBD1. This CDR3 has 14 amino acids. Germline assignment: CDR1 WSHSY and CDR2 SAAADI. J lost 3 bases, V lost 5 bases, and 4 bases had no gene match. CDR3 region: CASSPGQGIYEQYF. The CDR3 nucleotides read TGCGCCAGCAGTCCGGGACAGGGGATCTACGAGCAGTACTTC.

The chain has TRBV25-1 and TRBJ2-5, with 7 bases aligning to TRBD2. This CDR3 is built from 18 residues. V lost 1 base, J lost 1 base, and 12 bases stayed unmatched. In germline, CDR1 is MGHDK, CDR2 SYGVNS. CDR3 sequence reads: CASSESPLSSGIQETQYF. In DNA form, the CDR3 reads TGTGCCAGCAGTGAATCCCCTCTTTCTAGCGGAATCCAAGAGACCCAGTACTTC.